These 31 T cell receptor beta chains were all obtained from the same sample, sequenced in a study of shared clonotypes between healthy human individuals. Sequencing used immunoSEQ multiplex PCR; TCRdb keeps in-frame clones, though not all of them. The sample comprises some 1 million clones, around 74% of which are singletons, and about 1.5% rests with the top ten. The sample comprised memory CD4+ T cells sorted from blood. The subset here: CD45RA-negative fraction. The receptors were gathered from a man in his late teens or twenties in good health.

The chain joins TRBV29-1 to TRBJ1-6; TRBD1 agrees at 7 bases. CDR1 is SQVTM and CDR2 is ANQGSEA in the germline V gene. The junction had 5 bases not matched to a gene; V was cut back by 5 bases and J by 7 bases. The CDR3 contains 13 residues. The CDR3 sequence: CSVREGANSPLHF. The CDR3 bases are TGCAGCGTTAGAGAGGGGGCAAATTCACCCCTCCACTTT.

This chain links TRBV9 with TRBJ2-6; D unclear. V was pared by 2 bases and J by 0 bases, with 12 bases between. Germline V gives CDR1 SGDLS, CDR2 YYNGEE. The CDR3 loop spans 17 amino acids. The CDR3 is CASSVARPNSGANVLTF. The CDR3 bases are TGTGCCAGCAGCGTTGCGAGGCCCAACTCTGGGGCCAACGTCCTGACTTTC.

This clone was picked up a small number of times. The same CDR3 can be traced to other DNA sequences in this sample. The rearrangement uses TRBV11-2 and TRBJ2-1; maybe TRBD2 (5 bases). Germline V gives CDR1 SGHAT, CDR2 FQNNGV. There are 16 residues in the CDR3. V was pared by 3 bases and J by 1 base, with 13 bases between. CDR3 bases: TGTGCCAGCAGCTTGAGGGCCGACCTTTCCTACAATGAGCAGTTCTTC. This sequence encodes CASSLRADLSYNEQFF.

The chain links TRBV6-1 to TRBJ2-1; 7 bases align to TRBD1. Germline CDR1 reads MNHNS; CDR2 reads SASEGT. The trim removed 4 bases at V and 2 bases at J, leaving 5 bases unmatched. This CDR3 is built from 15 residues. The CDR3, as DNA: TGTGCCAGCAGTGCAGGAACAGGGGCCTACAATGAGCAGTTCTTC. This sequence encodes CASSAGTGAYNEQFF.

The V gene is TRBV27, the J gene TRBJ1-1; D unresolved. In germline, CDR1 is MNHEY, CDR2 SMNVEV (reference sequence). There are 16 residues in the CDR3. V dropped 0 bases and J dropped 0 bases, with 11 bases sitting between them. The CDR3 DNA is TGTGCCAGCAGTTTATCGGGGTGGGGAGTGAACACTGAAGCTTTCTTT. Its protein product is CASSLSGWGVNTEAFF.

The rearrangement joins TRBV2 to TRBJ2-7, with 13 bases aligning to TRBD2. Trimming cost V 6 bases and J 6 bases; bases outside gene matches: 11. The CDR3 totals 16 residues. Germline V gene data show CDR1 as SNHLY and CDR2 as FYNNEI. Here the CDR3 reads CASSITSGRGSGEQYF. CDR3 DNA sequence: TGTGCCAGCAGCATTACTAGCGGGAGGGGGAGTGGCGAGCAGTACTTC.

In its sample, this clone was seen a few times. This chain joins TRBV2 and TRBJ2-7; unclear D gene. This CDR3 region has 12 residues. Looked up from germline, CDR1 is SNHLY and CDR2 is FYNNEI. The germline V and J ends were trimmed by 1 base and 2 bases, with 3 bases remaining between them. CDR3 amino acids: CASSEGTYEQYF. In DNA, the CDR3 is TGTGCCAGCAGTGAAGGGACCTACGAGCAGTACTTC.

This clone was seen only once. The V gene is TRBV9, the J gene TRBJ2-3; D gene unclear. The CDR3 is 13 residues long. With 0 bases removed from V and 2 bases from J, the gap between germline ends came to 4 bases. Germline V gene data show CDR1 as SGDLS and CDR2 as YYNGEE. The CDR3 DNA follows: TGTGCCAGCAGCGTAGGGTTCACAGATACGCAGTATTTT. The encoded protein is CASSVGFTDTQYF.

This chain uses TRBV2 with TRBJ2-7; D is undetermined. With 4 bases removed from V and 1 base from J, the gap between germline ends came to 8 bases. The CDR3 covers 13 residues. Germline V CDR1 and CDR2: SNHLY, FYNNEI. CDR3 loop: CASSAPHSYEQYF. The CDR3 nucleotides read TGTGCCAGCAGTGCGCCCCATTCCTACGAGCAGTACTTC. Combining the CDR3 with reference TRBV2 and TRBJ2-7 gives the whole variable domain EPEVTQTPSHQVTQMGQEVILRCVPISNHLYFYWYRQILGQKVEFLVSFYNNEISEKSEIFDDQFSVERPDGSNFTLKIRSTKLEDSAMYFCASSAPHSYEQYFGPGTRLTVT.

This chain connects TRBV5-1 to TRBJ2-2, with D unclear. The germline gives CDR1 SGHRS, CDR2 YFSETQ. V lost 2 bases to trimming and J lost 4 bases, with 12 bases between them. This CDR3 contains 15 residues. The DNA for the CDR3 is TGCGCCAGCAGCTTTGAGACATCGGGCACCGGGGAGCTGTTTTTT. Protein product: CASSFETSGTGELFF.

This chain links TRBV5-1 with TRBJ2-2, with a possible D match to TRBD2 (5 bases). Germline V gene data show CDR1 as SGHRS and CDR2 as YFSETQ. The V end lost 2 bases, the J end lost 7 bases, and 6 bases lay between the germline ends. The CDR3 contains 12 residues. This chain's CDR3 is CASSFGLGELFF. The CDR3, as DNA: TGCGCCAGCAGCTTCGGACTCGGGGAGCTGTTTTTT.

Regarding this clone: Distinct nucleotide sequences in the sample also encode this CDR3. The chain uses TRBV6-1 and TRBJ1-2; tentative D call: TRBD1 (6 bases). The CDR3 has 13 residues. Trimming stripped 6 bases from V and 2 bases from J, with 10 bases between. CDR1 is MNHNS and CDR2 is SASEGT in the germline V gene. CDR3 nucleotides: TGTGCCAGCAGCCCCGACAGGAACTATGGCTACACCTTC. As protein: CASSPDRNYGYTF.

The gene calls are TRBV2 and TRBJ1-5; TRBD1 might be the D (5 bases). In germline, CDR1 is SNHLY, CDR2 FYNNEI. With 8 bases removed from V and 0 bases from J, the gap between germline ends came to 20 bases. The CDR3 is made up of 17 amino acids. The CDR3 loop reads CASGTVRGKYSNQPQHF. CDR3 nucleotides: TGTGCCAGCGGTACGGTAAGGGGAAAATATAGCAATCAGCCCCAGCATTTT.

The chain is built from TRBV7-2 and TRBJ2-5; D is undetermined. CDR1 and CDR2 (germline): SGHTA, FQGNSA. This CDR3 spans 15 amino acids. V lost 4 bases to trimming and J lost 4 bases, with 16 bases between them. DNA of the CDR3: TGTGCCAGCAGCTCACCCAATTTTCTAGGAGAGACCCAGTACTTC. This gives the protein CASSSPNFLGETQYF.

CDR3 in DNA: TGTGCCACCGCTCAGGGGGACTATAATGAAAAACTGTTTTTT. As protein: CATAQGDYNEKLFF. This chain connects TRBV10-3 to TRBJ1-4, with TRBD1 matching over 7 bases. V trimming: 10 bases; J trimming: 4 bases; junction bases outside the gene matches: 9. The CDR3 runs to 14 residues. Per the germline V gene, CDR1 is ENHRY and CDR2 is SYGVKD.

This clone came up a few times. V gene TRBV30 combines with J gene TRBJ1-2; D is ambiguous. The CDR3 runs to 13 residues. Germline V gives CDR1 GTSNPN, CDR2 SVGIG (reference sequence). Deletions cut 5 bases from V and 1 base from J, with 11 bases between. For the CDR3, the DNA is TGTGCCTGGCAACCGGACGGTAACTATGGCTACACCTTC. It encodes CAWQPDGNYGYTF.

This clone appeared a few times. This chain uses TRBV7-8 with TRBJ2-7; the D call may be TRBD1 or TRBD2 (5 bases each). This CDR3 contains 15 residues. The germline gives CDR1 SGHVS, CDR2 FQNEAQ. Trimming took 1 base from V and 2 from J, leaving 12 bases between them. The CDR3 DNA is TGTGCCAGCAGCTTAGGGCAGGTGGGGGCCTACGAGCAGTACTTC. Translating gives CASSLGQVGAYEQYF.

The chain combines TRBV11-3 with TRBJ2-7; 8 nucleotides match TRBD1. J gave up 2 bases and V 5 bases, and 8 bases lay outside the gene matches. Germline lookup yields CDR1 SGHNT and CDR2 YENEEA. This CDR3 is 15 amino acids long. This chain's CDR3 is CASSVRTGIAYEQYF. The DNA of the CDR3 is TGTGCCAGCAGCGTTAGGACAGGGATAGCCTACGAGCAGTACTTC.

V gene TRBV7-9 combines with J gene TRBJ2-5; D call uncertain. V was cut by 3 bases and J by 3 bases, with 8 bases left in between. The CDR3 spans 13 residues. CDR1 is SEHNR and CDR2 is FQNEAQ in the germline V gene (reference sequence). The CDR3 here is CASSLTAKETQYF. CDR3 nucleotides: TGTGCCAGCAGCTTGACGGCCAAAGAGACCCAGTACTTC.

DNA for the CDR3: TGTGCCAGCGCACTAGGGACAGGGACCTACGAGCAGTACTTC. Translated, it gives CASALGTGTYEQYF. The rearrangement uses TRBV6-5 and TRBJ2-7; 9 nucleotides match TRBD1. Germline loops: CDR1 MNHEY, CDR2 SVGAGI. The ends lost 8 bases at V and 2 bases at J; junction bases unmatched: 7. CDR3 length equals 14 residues.

J is TRBJ2-6 and V is TRBV30; a possible D gene is TRBD2 (5 bases). The germline V gene encodes CDR1 GTSNPN and CDR2 SVGIG (reference sequence). This CDR3 is built from 14 residues. Trimming stripped 8 bases from V and 0 bases from J, with 11 bases between. The CDR3 is CAVSGVSGANVLTF. DNA of the CDR3: TGTGCCGTCTCCGGGGTCTCTGGGGCCAACGTCCTGACTTTC.

This chain uses TRBV7-9 with TRBJ1-1; TRBD1 is a possible D gene (6 bases). Trimming shortened V by 5 bases and J by 1 base, and 11 bases separated the two germline ends. CDR1 SEHNR and CDR2 FQNEAQ come from the germline V gene (reference sequence). This CDR3 spans 14 amino acids. The CDR3 nucleotides are TGTGCCAGCAGCGTCACAGGGAGGAACACTGAAGCTTTCTTT. Its protein product is CASSVTGRNTEAFF. The variable domain in full, with the rest retrieved from reference TRBV7-9 and TRBJ1-1, is DTGVSQNPRHKITKRGQNVTFRCDPISEHNRLYWYRQTLGQGPEFLTYFQNEAQLEKSRLLSDRFSAERPKGSFSTLEIQRTEQGDSAMYLCASSVTGRNTEAFFGQGTRLTVV.

The rearrangement uses TRBV10-3 and TRBJ2-1; tentatively, D is TRBD1 or TRBD2 (5 bases each). CDR3 length: 12 residues. Germline V gives CDR1 ENHRY, CDR2 SYGVKD. V gave up 5 bases and J gave up 7 bases, with 9 bases separating them. CDR3 protein: CAISIEGNEQFF. CDR3 nucleotides: TGTGCCATCAGTATCGAGGGGAATGAGCAGTTCTTC.

CDR3 in DNA: TGTGCCAGCAGACCCACAGGAAACACCGGGGAGCTGTTTTTT. Protein: CASRPTGNTGELFF. The chain is built from TRBV6-5 and TRBJ2-2, with D tentatively TRBD1 (5 bases). The CDR3 is 14 residues long. Germline lookup yields CDR1 MNHEY and CDR2 SVGAGI. Trimming left V 6 bases short and J 2 bases short, with 10 bases between.

At least ten counts were recorded for this clone. The chain joins TRBV5-6 to TRBJ2-3, with D uncertain. The CDR3 totals 16 residues. V lost 0 bases and J 0 bases, leaving 11 bases between the germline ends. CDR1 and CDR2 from the germline V gene are SGHDT and YYEEEE. The CDR3 DNA reads as TGTGCCAGCAGCTTGGATCGCAACCCTAGCACAGATACGCAGTATTTT. It encodes CASSLDRNPSTDTQYF.

This chain uses TRBV6-1 with TRBJ2-2, with unresolved D. CDR3 length: 16 residues. Trimming removed 2 bases at V and 0 bases at J, with 10 bases between. The germline gives CDR1 MNHNS, CDR2 SASEGT. CDR3 protein: CASSETRPTNTGELFF. The CDR3 coding sequence is TGTGCCAGCAGTGAAACAAGACCCACGAACACCGGGGAGCTGTTTTTT.

The chain carries TRBV19 and TRBJ2-3, with D unclear. V lost 4 bases, J lost 2 bases, and 10 bases lay in between. This CDR3 has 14 amino acids. Per the germline V gene, CDR1 is LNHDA and CDR2 is SQIVND (reference sequence). The CDR3 region has the DNA TGTGCCAGTAGTACAAGGACCCTCACAGATACGCAGTATTTT. As protein: CASSTRTLTDTQYF.

The rearrangement links TRBV5-1 to TRBJ2-3; 11 nucleotides agree with TRBD2. Germline V gene sequence: CDR1 SGHRS, CDR2 YFSETQ. The CDR3 loop spans 16 amino acids. With V trimmed by 4 bases and J by 4 bases, 8 bases remained unmatched. The CDR3, as DNA: TGCGCCAGCAGCGGAGGTAGCGGGGGGGCCGCAGATACGCAGTATTTT. Protein: CASSGGSGGAADTQYF.

This clone was recorded a few times. CDR3 in DNA: TGTGCCAGCTCACCTACGACAGAGGGAAGTTCACCCCTCCACTTT. It specifies CASSPTTEGSSPLHF. V is TRBV18 and J is TRBJ1-6; tentatively, D is TRBD1 (5 bases). Per the germline V gene, CDR1 is KGHSH and CDR2 is LQKENI. The CDR3 extends over 15 amino acids. The V and J ends lost 3 bases and 9 bases respectively, with 15 bases between them.

This clone was seen once. Other DNA sequences in the same sample also yield this CDR3. V gene TRBV6-6 combines with J gene TRBJ2-7; 8 bases are a match to TRBD2. The CDR3 is 12 amino acids. V lost 8 bases, J lost 0 bases, and 0 bases stayed unmatched. Germline CDR1 reads MNHNY; CDR2 reads SVGAGI (reference sequence). The CDR3 DNA is TGTGCCAGCCGGGGGGGCTCCTACGAGCAGTACTTC. Translation gives CASRGGSYEQYF.

The V gene is TRBV29-1, the J gene TRBJ1-2; D might be TRBD1 (6 bases). Germline V CDR1 and CDR2: SQVTM, ANQGSEA. V was pared by 2 bases and J by 7 bases, with 8 bases between. This CDR3 is 11 amino acids long. CDR3 amino acids: CSVELGGGYTF. DNA of the CDR3: TGCAGCGTTGAATTAGGGGGTGGCTACACCTTC.